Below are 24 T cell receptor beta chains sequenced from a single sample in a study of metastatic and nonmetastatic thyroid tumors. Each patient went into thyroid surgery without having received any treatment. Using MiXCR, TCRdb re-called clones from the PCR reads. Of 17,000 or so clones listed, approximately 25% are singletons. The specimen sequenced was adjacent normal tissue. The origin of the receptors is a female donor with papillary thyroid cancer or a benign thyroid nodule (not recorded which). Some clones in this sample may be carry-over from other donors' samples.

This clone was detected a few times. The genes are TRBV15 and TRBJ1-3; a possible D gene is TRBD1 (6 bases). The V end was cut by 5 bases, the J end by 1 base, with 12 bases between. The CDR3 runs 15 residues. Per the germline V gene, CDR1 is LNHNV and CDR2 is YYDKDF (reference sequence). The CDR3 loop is CATSRSRGSGNTIYF. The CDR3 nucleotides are TGTGCCACCAGCCGAAGCAGGGGTTCTGGAAACACCATATATTTT.

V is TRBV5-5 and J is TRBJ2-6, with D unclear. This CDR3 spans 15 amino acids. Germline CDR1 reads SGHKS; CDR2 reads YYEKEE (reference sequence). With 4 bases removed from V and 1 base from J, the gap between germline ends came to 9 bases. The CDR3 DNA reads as TGTGCCAGCAGCCTCCGGTGGTCTGGGGCCAACGTCCTGACTTTC. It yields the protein CASSLRWSGANVLTF.

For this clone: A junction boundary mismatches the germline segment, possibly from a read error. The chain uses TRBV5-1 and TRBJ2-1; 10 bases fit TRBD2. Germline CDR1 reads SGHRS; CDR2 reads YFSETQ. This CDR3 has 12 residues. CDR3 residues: CASSLLAGRLVF. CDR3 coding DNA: TGCGCCAGCAGCTTACTAGCGGGGCGCCTGGTCTTC.

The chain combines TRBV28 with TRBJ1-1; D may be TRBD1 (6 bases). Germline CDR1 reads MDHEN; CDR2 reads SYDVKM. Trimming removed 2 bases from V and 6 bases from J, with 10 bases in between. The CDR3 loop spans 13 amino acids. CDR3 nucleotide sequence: TGTGCCAGCAGTTTAAACAGGGATGCTGAAGCTTTCTTT. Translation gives CASSLNRDAEAFF.

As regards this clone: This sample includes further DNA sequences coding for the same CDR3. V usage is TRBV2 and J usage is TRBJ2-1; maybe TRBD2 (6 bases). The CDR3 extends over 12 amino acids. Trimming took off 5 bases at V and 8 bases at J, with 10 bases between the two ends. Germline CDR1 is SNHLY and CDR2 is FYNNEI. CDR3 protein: CASSRGGYEQFF. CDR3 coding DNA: TGTGCCAGCAGTCGTGGGGGGTATGAGCAGTTCTTC.

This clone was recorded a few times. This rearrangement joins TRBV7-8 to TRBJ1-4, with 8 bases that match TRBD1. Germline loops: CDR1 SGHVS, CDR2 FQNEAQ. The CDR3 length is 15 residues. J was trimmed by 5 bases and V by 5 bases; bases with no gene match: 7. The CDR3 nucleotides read TGTGCCAGCAGCGCCCGGACAGGGTCAAATGAAAAACTGTTTTTT. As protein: CASSARTGSNEKLFF.

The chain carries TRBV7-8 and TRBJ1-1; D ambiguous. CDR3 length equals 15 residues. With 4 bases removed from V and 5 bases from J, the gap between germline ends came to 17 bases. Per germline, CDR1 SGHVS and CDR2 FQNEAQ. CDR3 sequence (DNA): TGTGCCAGCAGCTCCCATTTCACAGAAGGGACTGAAGCTTTCTTT. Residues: CASSSHFTEGTEAFF.

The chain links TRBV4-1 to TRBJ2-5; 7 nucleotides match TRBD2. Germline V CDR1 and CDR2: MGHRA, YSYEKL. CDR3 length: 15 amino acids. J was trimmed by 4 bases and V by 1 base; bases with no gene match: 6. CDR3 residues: CASSQGGREVETQYF. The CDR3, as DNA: TGCGCCAGCAGCCAAGGTGGGAGGGAGGTAGAGACCCAGTACTTC.

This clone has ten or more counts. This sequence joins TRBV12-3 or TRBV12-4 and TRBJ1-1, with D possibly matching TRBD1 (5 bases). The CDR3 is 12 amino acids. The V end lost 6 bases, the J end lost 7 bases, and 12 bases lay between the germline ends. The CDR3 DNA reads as TGTGCCAGCAGCCCCGACAGCTATGAAGCTTTCTTT. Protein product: CASSPDSYEAFF.

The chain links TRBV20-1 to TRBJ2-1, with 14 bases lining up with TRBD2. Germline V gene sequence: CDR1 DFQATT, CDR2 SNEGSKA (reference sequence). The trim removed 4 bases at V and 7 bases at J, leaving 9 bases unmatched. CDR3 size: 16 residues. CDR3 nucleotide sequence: TGCAGTGCTATATGGACTAGCGGGAGGATCGGAAATGAGCAGTTCTTC. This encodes CSAIWTSGRIGNEQFF.

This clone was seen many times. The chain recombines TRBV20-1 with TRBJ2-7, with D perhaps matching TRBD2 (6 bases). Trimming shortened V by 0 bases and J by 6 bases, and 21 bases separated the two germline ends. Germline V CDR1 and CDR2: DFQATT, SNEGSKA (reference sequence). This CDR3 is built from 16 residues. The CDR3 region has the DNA TGCAGTGCTAGAGATCGCCGGGAGCCACGGACTACCGAGCAGTACTTC. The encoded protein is CSARDRREPRTTEQYF.

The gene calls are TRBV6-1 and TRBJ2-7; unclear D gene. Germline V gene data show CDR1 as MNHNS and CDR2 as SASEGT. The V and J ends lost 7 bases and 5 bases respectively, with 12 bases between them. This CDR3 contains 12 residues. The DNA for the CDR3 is TGTGCCAGCACCAACCGGCTCCACGAGCAGTACTTC. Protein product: CASTNRLHEQYF.

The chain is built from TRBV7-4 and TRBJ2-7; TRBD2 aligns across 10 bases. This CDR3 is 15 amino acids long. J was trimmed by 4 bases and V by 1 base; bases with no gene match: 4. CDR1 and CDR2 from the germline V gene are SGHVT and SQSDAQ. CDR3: CASSLGPGLAYEQYF. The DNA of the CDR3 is TGTGCCAGCAGCTTAGGGCCGGGACTAGCGTACGAGCAGTACTTC.

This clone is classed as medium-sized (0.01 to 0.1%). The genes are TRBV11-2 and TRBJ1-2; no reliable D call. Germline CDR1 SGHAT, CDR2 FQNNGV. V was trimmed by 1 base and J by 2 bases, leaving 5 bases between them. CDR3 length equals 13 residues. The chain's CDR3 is CASSLGPNYGYTF. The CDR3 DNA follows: TGTGCCAGCAGCTTAGGACCCAACTATGGCTACACCTTC.

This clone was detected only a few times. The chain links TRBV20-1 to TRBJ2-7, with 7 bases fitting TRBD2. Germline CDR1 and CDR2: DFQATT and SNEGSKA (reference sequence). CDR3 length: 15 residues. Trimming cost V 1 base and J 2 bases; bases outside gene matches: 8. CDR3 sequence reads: CSARGMSGATYEQYF. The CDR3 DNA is TGCAGTGCTAGAGGGATGAGCGGGGCAACCTACGAGCAGTACTTC.

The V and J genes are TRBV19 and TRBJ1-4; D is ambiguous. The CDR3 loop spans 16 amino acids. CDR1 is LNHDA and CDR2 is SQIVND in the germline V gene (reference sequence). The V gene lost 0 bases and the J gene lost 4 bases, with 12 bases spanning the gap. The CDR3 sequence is CASSIEGRSSNEKLFF. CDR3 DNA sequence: TGTGCCAGTAGTATAGAGGGCCGGTCGAGTAATGAAAAACTGTTTTTT.

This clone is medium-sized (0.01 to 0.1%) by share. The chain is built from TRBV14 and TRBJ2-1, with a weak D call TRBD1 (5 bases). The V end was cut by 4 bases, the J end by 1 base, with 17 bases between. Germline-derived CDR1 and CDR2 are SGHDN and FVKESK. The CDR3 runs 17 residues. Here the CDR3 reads CASSPSLGLVSYNEQFF. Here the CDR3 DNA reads TGTGCCAGCAGCCCCTCATTGGGGCTTGTTTCCTACAATGAGCAGTTCTTC.

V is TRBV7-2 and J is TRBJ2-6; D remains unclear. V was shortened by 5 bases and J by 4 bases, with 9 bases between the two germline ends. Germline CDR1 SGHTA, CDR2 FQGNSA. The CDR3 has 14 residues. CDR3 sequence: CASSRTTGANVLTF. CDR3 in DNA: TGTGCCAGCAGCCGTACTACGGGGGCCAACGTCCTGACTTTC.

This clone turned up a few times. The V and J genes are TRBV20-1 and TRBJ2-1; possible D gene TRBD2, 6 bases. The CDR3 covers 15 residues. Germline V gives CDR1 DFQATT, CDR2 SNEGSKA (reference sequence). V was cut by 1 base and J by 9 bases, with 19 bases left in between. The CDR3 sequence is CSARAGAGLGSEQFF. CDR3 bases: TGCAGTGCTAGAGCGGGCGCGGGATTAGGGAGTGAGCAGTTCTTC.

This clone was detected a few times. The DNA for the CDR3 is TGTGCCAGCAGGAGACGTACAGGGAGCAATCAGCCCCAGCATTTT. Its protein is CASRRRTGSNQPQHF. This sequence joins TRBV6-1 and TRBJ1-5; D might be TRBD1 (6 bases). Trimming took 6 bases from V and 1 from J, leaving 13 bases between them. The CDR3 runs to 15 residues. Germline values: CDR1 MNHNS, CDR2 SASEGT.

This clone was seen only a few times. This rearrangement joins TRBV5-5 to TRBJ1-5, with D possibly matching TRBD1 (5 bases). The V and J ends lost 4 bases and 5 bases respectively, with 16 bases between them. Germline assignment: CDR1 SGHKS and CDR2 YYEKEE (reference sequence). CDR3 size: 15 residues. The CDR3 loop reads CASSPRGELYQPQHF. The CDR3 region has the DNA TGTGCCAGCAGCCCCCGGGGGGAATTATATCAGCCCCAGCATTTT. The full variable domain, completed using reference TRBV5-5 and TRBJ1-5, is DAGVTQSPTHLIKTRGQQVTLRCSPISGHKSVSWYQQVLGQGPQFIFQYYEKEERGRGNFPDRFSARQFPNYSSELNVNALLLGDSALYLCASSPRGELYQPQHFGDGTRLSIL.

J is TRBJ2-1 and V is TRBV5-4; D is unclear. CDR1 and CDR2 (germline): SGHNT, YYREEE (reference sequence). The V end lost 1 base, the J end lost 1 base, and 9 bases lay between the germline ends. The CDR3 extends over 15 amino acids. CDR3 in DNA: TGTGCCAGCAGCTTGAGGCTATCATCCTACAATGAGCAGTTCTTC. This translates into CASSLRLSSYNEQFF.

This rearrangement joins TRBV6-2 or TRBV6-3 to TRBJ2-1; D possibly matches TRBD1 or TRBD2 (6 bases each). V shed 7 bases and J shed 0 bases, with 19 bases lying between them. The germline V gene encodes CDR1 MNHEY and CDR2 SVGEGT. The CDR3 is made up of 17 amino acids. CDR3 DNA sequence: TGTGCCAGCAATAAAAAGGGGGGACTTAGCTCCTACAATGAGCAGTTCTTC. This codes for CASNKKGGLSSYNEQFF.

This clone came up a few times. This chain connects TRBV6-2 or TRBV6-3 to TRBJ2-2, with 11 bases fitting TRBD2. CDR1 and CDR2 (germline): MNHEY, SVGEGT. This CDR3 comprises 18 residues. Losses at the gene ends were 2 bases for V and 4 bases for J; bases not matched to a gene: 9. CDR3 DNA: TGTGCCAGCAGTTACAACCCGACTAGCGGGAAGATCACCGGGGAGCTGTTTTTT. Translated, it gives CASSYNPTSGKITGELFF.